The clone carrying this TCR beta chain was found once. No antigen is known for it. V was clipped by 5 bases and J by 0 bases, with 16 bases between them. This CDR3 comprises 16 residues. The germline V gene has CDR1 SGHVS and CDR2 FNYEAQ. This PCR relied on a set of 60 Vbeta primers and 13 Jbeta primers. TCRdb keeps only in-frame clones here, not all; method: immunoSEQ multiplex PCR. The repertoire consists of 100,000 to 150,000 clones, with around three quarters occurring once and the leading ten covering about 3.5%. The sample comes from a study of cytomegalovirus exposure and HLA in healthy donors. About the study: Earlier, 100 million to 120 million unique TCR beta sequences were recovered from 170 million or so T cells by an analysis. The Caucasian-associated ancestry cluster contained approximately 81% of the approximately 410 genotyped donors.

General study points: According to the study, roughly 160 TCR beta chains were cytomegalovirus-associated.

The chain uses TRBV7-6 and TRBJ1-1, with D possibly TRBD1 on 6 matching bases. The TCR was taken from a man aged 35 to 55 in good health and CMV-seronegative. Material for sequencing was PBMCs. The CDR3 sequence is CASSEQRGQLNTEAFF. The CDR3 DNA follows: TGTGCCAGCAGCGAACAGCGGGGGCAGCTGAACACTGAAGCTTTCTTT. The entire variable domain, with the rest obtained from reference TRBV7-6 and TRBJ1-1, is as follows: GAGVSQSPRYKVTKRGQDVALRCDPISGHVSLYWYRQALGQGPEFLTYFNYEAQQDKSGLPNDRFSAERPEGSISTLTIQRTEQRDSAMYRCASSEQRGQLNTEAFFGQGTRLTVV.